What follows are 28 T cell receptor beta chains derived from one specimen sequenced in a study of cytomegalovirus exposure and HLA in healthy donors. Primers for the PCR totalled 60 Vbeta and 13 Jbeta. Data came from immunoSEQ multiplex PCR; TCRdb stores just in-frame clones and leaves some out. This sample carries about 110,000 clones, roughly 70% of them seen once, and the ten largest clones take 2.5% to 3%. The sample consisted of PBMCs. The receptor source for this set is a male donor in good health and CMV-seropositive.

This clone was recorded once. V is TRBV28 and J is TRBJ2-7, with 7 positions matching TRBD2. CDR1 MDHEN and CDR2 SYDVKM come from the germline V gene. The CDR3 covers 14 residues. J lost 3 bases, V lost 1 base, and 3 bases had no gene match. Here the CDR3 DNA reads TGTGCCAGCAGTTTATTAGGGACTAACTACGAGCAGTACTTC. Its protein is CASSLLGTNYEQYF.

The CDR3 loop is CASSLVGQTEAFF. The CDR3 bases are TGTGCCAGCAGCTTGGTGGGACAGACTGAAGCTTTCTTT. This rearrangement joins TRBV5-5 to TRBJ1-1; 7 positions match TRBD1. CDR1 SGHKS and CDR2 YYEKEE come from the germline V gene (reference sequence). V dropped 0 bases and J dropped 5; count of bases not matched to a gene: 1. The length of the CDR3 is 13 residues. The full variable domain, rest sourced from reference TRBV5-5 and TRBJ1-1, is DAGVTQSPTHLIKTRGQQVTLRCSPISGHKSVSWYQQVLGQGPQFIFQYYEKEERGRGNFPDRFSARQFPNYSSELNVNALLLGDSALYLCASSLVGQTEAFFGQGTRLTVV.

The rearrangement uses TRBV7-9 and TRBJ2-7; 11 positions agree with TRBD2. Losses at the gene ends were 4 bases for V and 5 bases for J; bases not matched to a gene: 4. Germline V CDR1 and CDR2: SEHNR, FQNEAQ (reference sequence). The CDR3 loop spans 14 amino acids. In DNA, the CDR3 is TGTGCCAGCAGCTCCATAGCGGGAGGGCACGAGCAGTACTTC. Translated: CASSSIAGGHEQYF.

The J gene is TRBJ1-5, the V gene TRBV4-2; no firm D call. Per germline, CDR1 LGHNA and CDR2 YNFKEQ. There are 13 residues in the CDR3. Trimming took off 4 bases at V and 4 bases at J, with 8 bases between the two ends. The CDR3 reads CASSPRVNQPQHF. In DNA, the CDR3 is TGTGCCAGCAGCCCGAGGGTAAATCAGCCCCAGCATTTT.

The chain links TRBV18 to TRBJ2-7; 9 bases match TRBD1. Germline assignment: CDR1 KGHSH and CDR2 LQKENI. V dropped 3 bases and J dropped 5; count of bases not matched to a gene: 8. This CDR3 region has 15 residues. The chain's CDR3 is CASSPPGQGIHEQYF. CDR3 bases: TGTGCCAGCTCACCTCCGGGACAGGGAATCCACGAGCAGTACTTC.

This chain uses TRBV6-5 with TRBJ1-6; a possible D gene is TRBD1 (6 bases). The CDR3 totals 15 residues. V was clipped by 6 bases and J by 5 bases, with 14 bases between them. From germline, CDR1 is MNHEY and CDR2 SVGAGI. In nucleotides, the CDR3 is TGTGCCAGCAGCACCACAGGGACCCATAATTCACCCCTCCACTTT. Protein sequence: CASSTTGTHNSPLHF.

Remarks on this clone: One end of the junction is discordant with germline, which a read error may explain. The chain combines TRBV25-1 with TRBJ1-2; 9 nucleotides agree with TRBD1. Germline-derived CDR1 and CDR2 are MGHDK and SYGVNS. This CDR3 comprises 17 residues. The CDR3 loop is CASRVKTGGEGYYGYPF. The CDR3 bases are TGTGCCAGCAGGGTAAAAACAGGGGGCGAGGGATACTATGGCTACCCCTTC.

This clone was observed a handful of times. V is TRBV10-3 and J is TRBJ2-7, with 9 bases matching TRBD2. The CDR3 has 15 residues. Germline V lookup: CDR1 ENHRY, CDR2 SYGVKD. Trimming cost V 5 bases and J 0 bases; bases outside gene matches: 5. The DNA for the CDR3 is TGTGCCATCAGTTCTAGCGGGGTTAGCTCCTACGAGCAGTACTTC. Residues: CAISSSGVSSYEQYF.

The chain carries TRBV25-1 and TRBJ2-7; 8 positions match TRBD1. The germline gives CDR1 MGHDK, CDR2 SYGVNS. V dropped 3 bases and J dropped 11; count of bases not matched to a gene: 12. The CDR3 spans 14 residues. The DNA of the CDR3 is TGTGCCAGCAGTGAGAGACAGGGGACGTCGAGGGAGTACTTC. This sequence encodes CASSERQGTSREYF.

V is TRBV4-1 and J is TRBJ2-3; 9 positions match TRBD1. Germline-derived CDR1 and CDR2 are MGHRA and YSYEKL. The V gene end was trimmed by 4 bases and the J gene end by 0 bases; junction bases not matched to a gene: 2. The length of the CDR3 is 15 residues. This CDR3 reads CASSPQGASTDTQYF. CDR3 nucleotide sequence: TGCGCCAGCAGCCCACAGGGGGCGAGCACAGATACGCAGTATTTT.

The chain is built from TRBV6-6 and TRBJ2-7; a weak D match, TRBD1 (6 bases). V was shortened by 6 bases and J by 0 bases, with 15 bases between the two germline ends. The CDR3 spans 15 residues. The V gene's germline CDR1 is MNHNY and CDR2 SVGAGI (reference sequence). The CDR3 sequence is CASRLQTGRSYEQYF. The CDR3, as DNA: TGTGCCAGCAGACTACAGACAGGCCGCTCCTACGAGCAGTACTTC.

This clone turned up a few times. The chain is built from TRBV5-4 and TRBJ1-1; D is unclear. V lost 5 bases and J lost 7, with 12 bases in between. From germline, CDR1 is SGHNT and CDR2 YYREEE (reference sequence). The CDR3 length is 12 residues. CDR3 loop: CASRYDWSEAFF. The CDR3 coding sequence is TGTGCCAGCAGATACGATTGGAGTGAAGCTTTCTTT.

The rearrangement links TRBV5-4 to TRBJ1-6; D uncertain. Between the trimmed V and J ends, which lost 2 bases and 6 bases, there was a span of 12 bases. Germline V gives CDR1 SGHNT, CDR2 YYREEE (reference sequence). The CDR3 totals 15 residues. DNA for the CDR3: TGTGCCAGCAGCTTTTGGGGAGGGAGTAATTCACCCCTCCACTTT. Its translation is CASSFWGGSNSPLHF.

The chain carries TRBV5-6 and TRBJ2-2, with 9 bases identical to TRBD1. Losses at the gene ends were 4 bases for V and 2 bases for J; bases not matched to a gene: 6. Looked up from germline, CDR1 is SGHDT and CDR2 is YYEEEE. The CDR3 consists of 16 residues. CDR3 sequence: CASSPRTGENTGELFF. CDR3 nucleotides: TGTGCCAGCAGCCCCAGGACAGGGGAAAACACCGGGGAGCTGTTTTTT.

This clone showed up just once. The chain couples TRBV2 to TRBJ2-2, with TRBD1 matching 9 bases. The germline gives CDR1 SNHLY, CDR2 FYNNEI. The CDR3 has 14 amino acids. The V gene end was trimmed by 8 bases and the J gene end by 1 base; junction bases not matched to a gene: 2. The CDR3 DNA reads TGTGCCAGCGGACAGGGGATGAACACCGGGGAGCTGTTTTTT. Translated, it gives CASGQGMNTGELFF. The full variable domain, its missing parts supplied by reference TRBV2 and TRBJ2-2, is EPEVTQTPSHQVTQMGQEVILRCVPISNHLYFYWYRQILGQKVEFLVSFYNNEISEKSEIFDDQFSVERPDGSNFTLKIRSTKLEDSAMYFCASGQGMNTGELFFGEGSRLTVL.

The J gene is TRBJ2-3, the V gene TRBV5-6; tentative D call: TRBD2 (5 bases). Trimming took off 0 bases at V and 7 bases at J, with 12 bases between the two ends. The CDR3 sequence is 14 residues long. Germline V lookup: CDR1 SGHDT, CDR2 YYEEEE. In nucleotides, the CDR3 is TGTGCCAGCAGCTTGGAACCGGGGTTCAATACGCAGTATTTT. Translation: CASSLEPGFNTQYF.

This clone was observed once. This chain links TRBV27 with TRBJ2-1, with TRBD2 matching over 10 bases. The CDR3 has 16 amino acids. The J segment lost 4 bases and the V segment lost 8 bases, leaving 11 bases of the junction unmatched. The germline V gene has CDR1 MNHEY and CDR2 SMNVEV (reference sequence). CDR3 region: CASQPTGLAAYNEQFF. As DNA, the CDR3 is TGTGCCAGCCAGCCCACTGGACTAGCGGCTTACAATGAGCAGTTCTTC.

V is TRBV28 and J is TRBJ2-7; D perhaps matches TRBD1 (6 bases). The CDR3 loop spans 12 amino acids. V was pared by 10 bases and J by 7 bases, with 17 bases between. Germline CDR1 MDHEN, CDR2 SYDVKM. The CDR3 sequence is CATGTSFTEQYF. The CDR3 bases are TGTGCCACCGGGACATCCTTTACAGAGCAGTACTTC.

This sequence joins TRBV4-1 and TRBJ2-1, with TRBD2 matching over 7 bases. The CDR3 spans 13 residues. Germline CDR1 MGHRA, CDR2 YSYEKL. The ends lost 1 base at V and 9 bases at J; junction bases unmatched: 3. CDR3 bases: TGCGCCAGCAGCCAAGGGGGGGGGTTTGAGCAGTTCTTC. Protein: CASSQGGGFEQFF.

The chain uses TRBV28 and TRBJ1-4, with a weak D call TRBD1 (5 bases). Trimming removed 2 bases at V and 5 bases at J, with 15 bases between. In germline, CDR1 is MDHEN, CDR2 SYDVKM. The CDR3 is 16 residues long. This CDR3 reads CASSLAGSGANEKLFF. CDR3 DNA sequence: TGTGCCAGCAGTTTAGCAGGGTCCGGCGCGAATGAAAAACTGTTTTTT. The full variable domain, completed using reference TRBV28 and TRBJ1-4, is DVKVTQSSRYLVKRTGEKVFLECVQDMDHENMFWYRQDPGLGLRLIYFSYDVKMKEKGDIPEGYSVSREKKERFSLILESASTNQTSMYLCASSLAGSGANEKLFFGSGTQLSVL.

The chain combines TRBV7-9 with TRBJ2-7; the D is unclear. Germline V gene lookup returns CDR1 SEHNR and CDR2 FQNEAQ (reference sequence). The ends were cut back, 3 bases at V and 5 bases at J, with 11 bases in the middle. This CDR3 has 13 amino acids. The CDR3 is CASSFRGTDEQYF. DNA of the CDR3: TGTGCCAGCAGCTTCCGTGGTACGGACGAGCAGTACTTC.

The CDR3 nucleotides are TGTGCCAGCAGTCACGACAGCCGGAACACTGAAGCTTTCTTT. Protein sequence: CASSHDSRNTEAFF. This sequence joins TRBV6-5 and TRBJ1-1; perhaps TRBD1 as D (5 bases). V gave up 5 bases and J gave up 1 base, with 11 bases separating them. This CDR3 has 14 residues. Looked up from germline, CDR1 is MNHEY and CDR2 is SVGAGI.

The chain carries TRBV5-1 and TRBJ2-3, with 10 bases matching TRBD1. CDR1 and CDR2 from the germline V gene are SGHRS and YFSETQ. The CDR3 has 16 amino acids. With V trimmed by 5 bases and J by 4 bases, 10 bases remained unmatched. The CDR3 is CASRRLGTGAADTQYF. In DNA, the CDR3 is TGCGCCAGCAGACGGCTTGGGACAGGGGCGGCAGATACGCAGTATTTT.

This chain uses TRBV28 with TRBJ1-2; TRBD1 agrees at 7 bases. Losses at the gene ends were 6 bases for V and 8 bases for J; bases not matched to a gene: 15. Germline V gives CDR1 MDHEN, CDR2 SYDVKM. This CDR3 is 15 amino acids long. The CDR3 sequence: CASSSYDRDGGGYTF. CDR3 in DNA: TGTGCCAGCAGCTCCTACGACAGGGATGGCGGCGGCTACACCTTC.

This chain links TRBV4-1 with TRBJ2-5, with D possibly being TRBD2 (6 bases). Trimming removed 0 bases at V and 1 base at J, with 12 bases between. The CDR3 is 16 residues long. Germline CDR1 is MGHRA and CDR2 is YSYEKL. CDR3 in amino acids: CASSQDWRGTQETQYF. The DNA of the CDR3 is TGCGCCAGCAGCCAAGATTGGAGGGGAACCCAAGAGACCCAGTACTTC.

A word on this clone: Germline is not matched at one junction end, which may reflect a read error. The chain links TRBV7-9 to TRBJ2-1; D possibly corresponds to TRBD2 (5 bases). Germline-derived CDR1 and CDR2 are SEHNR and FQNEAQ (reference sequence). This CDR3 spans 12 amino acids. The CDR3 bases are TGTTCCAGCAGCGGACTCAACAATGAGCAGTTCTTC. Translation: CSSSGLNNEQFF.

CDR3 DNA: TGCGCCAGGACCCGGGGACAGGAAAACATTCAGTACTTC. Protein: CARTRGQENIQYF. The chain couples TRBV10-1 to TRBJ2-4, with 8 bases fitting TRBD1. With V trimmed by 9 bases and J by 5 bases, 6 bases remained unmatched. The CDR3 length is 13 residues. Germline V CDR1 and CDR2: WNHNN, SYGVQD (reference sequence).

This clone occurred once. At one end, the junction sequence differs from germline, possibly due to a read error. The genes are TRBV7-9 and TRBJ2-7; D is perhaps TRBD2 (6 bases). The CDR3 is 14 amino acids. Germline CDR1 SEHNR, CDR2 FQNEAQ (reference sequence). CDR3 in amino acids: CSSSNSGGSYEQYF. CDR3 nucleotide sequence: TGTTCCAGCAGTAACTCCGGGGGATCCTACGAGCAGTACTTC.